These T cell receptor beta chains were read from a single sample in a study of T cells after yellow fever vaccination. Each CDR3 protein gets one entry after TCRdb re-called the 5' RACE reads with MiXCR. The sample holds some 220,000 distinct CDR3 sequences, 3.2% seen once. This material consisted of CD4+ T cells sorted from PBMCs, taken 10 days after the yellow fever booster vaccination. These receptors were taken from a young man who received the YFV17D yellow fever vaccine. Both conserved end residues are part of each CDR3.

J gene | V gene | CDR3 protein
TRBJ2-1 | TRBV6-5 | CASSSGSGGSHNEQFF
TRBJ1-2 | TRBV5-1 | CASSLSPGNYGYTF
TRBJ1-4 | TRBV12-3/TRBV12-4 | CASSSNEKLFF
TRBJ1-5 | TRBV6-1 | CASLTEGNQPQHF
TRBJ1-4 | TRBV6-1 | CASRSGSNEKLFF
TRBJ2-3 | TRBV20-1 | CSARQGAFTDTQYF
TRBJ2-7 | TRBV10-1 | CATAPGQGTYEQYF
TRBJ1-2 | TRBV5-1 | CASSLTGVEGYTF
TRBJ2-5 | TRBV20-1 | CSARLAGGLETQYF
TRBJ2-2 | TRBV4-2 | CASSQRGESGELFF
TRBJ2-5 | TRBV6-5 | CASSYASGGGELRETQYF
TRBJ1-1 | TRBV19 | CASSTAGLMNTEAFF
TRBJ1-6 | TRBV19 | CASSILRGTAPLHF
TRBJ1-1 | TRBV4-1 | CASSPTRRPAFF
TRBJ1-3 | TRBV15 | CATSRDLPGFSGNTIYF
TRBJ2-7 | TRBV12-5 | CASGLVETVPSYEQYF
TRBJ2-3 | TRBV20-1 | CSASKPDTQYF
TRBJ2-6 | TRBV20-1 | CSAVLAGVTLGANVLTF
TRBJ2-3 | TRBV2 | CASRDDTDTQYF
TRBJ2-3 | TRBV3-1 | CASSLAGDADTQYF
TRBJ2-7 | TRBV20-1 | CSARARLAGGRGEQYF
TRBJ1-4 | TRBV7-9 | CASGSTAEKLFF
TRBJ1-2 | TRBV20-1 | CSAREGVQGYTF
TRBJ2-5 | TRBV7-2 | CASSLSRPGGETQYF
TRBJ2-7 | TRBV7-2 | CASSFLRGQGLEQYF
TRBJ2-1 | TRBV2 | CASSEGQVNEQFF
TRBJ2-3 | TRBV5-6 | CASSPRDWYTDTQYF
TRBJ1-4 | TRBV5-1 | CASSRTDRRQKLFF
TRBJ2-2 | TRBV5-1 | CASSRLTQNTGELFF
TRBJ2-4 | TRBV27 | CASSPTGDLAKNIQYF
TRBJ2-1 | TRBV7-2 | CASSYDIEQFF
TRBJ2-3 | TRBV10-3 | CAIGGADTQYF
TRBJ2-3 | TRBV29-1 | CSVVRQARRDTQYF
TRBJ2-1 | TRBV4-1 | CASSQTPAGGPYNEQFF
TRBJ2-3 | TRBV28 | CASSSPGRAGTDTQYF
TRBJ2-5 | TRBV28 | CASSGWDRKTQYF
TRBJ2-1 | TRBV2 | CASRASSSYNEQFF
TRBJ2-2 | TRBV5-1 | CASSSTGSTGELFF
TRBJ2-5 | TRBV12-3/TRBV12-4 | CASSLQGWETQYF
TRBJ1-2 | TRBV7-3 | CASSPGQGAGYTF
TRBJ2-3 | TRBV20-1 | CSDDGLQQGDTQYF